What follows are 8 T cell receptor beta chains derived from one specimen sequenced in a study of T cells in Graves' hyperthyroidism and ophthalmopathy (dated by TCRdb to between 2018 and 2021). Libraries came from multiplex PCR. Data came from an Illumina HiSeq 2000. TCR beta CDR3 regions were amplified from RNA transcripts. For the first round of RT-PCR on the TCR CDR3, the HTBI primer set was used together with the Qiagen OneStep RT-PCR kit. TCRdb ran its own pipeline on the public reads, namely fastp trimming at Q25 and MiXCR clone calling, and kept in-frame beta chains. Each record represents a unique CDR3 protein, reported with the most common genes and DNA among its rows. The sample contains some 600,000 distinct CDR3 sequences, around 13% of them found a single time. The ten largest clones represent 5.8% of the sample. The sample comprised blood. The receptor set was obtained from a woman in her twenties or thirties with Graves' hyperthyroidism that later progressed to Graves' ophthalmopathy.

Details on this clonotype: Compared with germline, one end of the junction differs, possibly owing to a read error. This chain uses TRBV19 with TRBJ2-5; maybe TRBD2 (5 bases). Germline CDR1 is LNHDA and CDR2 is SQIVND (reference sequence). CDR3 length equals 14 residues. The CDR3 reads CATPSGGHQETHYF. As DNA, the CDR3 is TGTGCCACGCCGAGTGGAGGCCACCAAGAGACCCATTACTTC.

This clonotype was counted only a few times. It may be a read error: a sequence one base away is much more abundant. It is likely a read error, because the conserved phenylalanine at the end of the CDR3 is missing. The chain is built from TRBV2 and TRBJ2-2, with D unresolved. The V end lost 3 bases, the J end lost 6 bases, and 5 bases lay between the germline ends. Per the germline V gene, CDR1 is SNHLY and CDR2 is FYNNEI. This CDR3 is 12 amino acids long. CDR3 residues: CASSDNAGELFS. CDR3 sequence (DNA): TGTGCCAGCAGTGATAACGCCGGGGAGCTGTTTTCT.

This clonotype was seen many times. DNA of the CDR3: TGTGCCAGCAGGCTAACCCTCCGGGACTCCAATTCACCCCTCCACTTT. This gives the protein CASRLTLRDSNSPLHF. The V call is TRBV6-2 or TRBV6-3, the J call TRBJ1-6; possible D gene TRBD1, 5 bases. Trimming removed 6 bases from V and 7 bases from J, with 19 bases in between. Per the germline V gene, CDR1 is MNHEY and CDR2 is SVGEGT. The CDR3 spans 16 residues.

This clonotype showed up many times. The gene calls are TRBV6-2 or TRBV6-3 and TRBJ2-5; the D gene is possibly TRBD1 (5 bases). This CDR3 is built from 15 residues. V dropped 5 bases and J dropped 1 base, with 14 bases sitting between them. Germline V gene lookup returns CDR1 MNHEY and CDR2 SVGEGT. CDR3 protein: CASSLLWGSQETQYF. The CDR3 bases are TGTGCCAGCAGTCTACTATGGGGCAGCCAAGAGACCCAGTACTTC.

This clonotype was seen many times. The chain combines TRBV6-1 with TRBJ1-5; D call uncertain. Deletions cut 1 base from V and 0 bases from J, with 7 bases between. The length of the CDR3 is 15 residues. CDR1 MNHNS and CDR2 SASEGT come from the germline V gene. CDR3 DNA: TGTGCCAGCAGTGAAGACGGGCGTAGCAATCAGCCCCAGCATTTT. This gives the protein CASSEDGRSNQPQHF.

This clonotype has a single count. This rearrangement joins TRBV6-1 to TRBJ2-7, with 8 bases aligning to TRBD2. The V gene's germline CDR1 is MNHNS and CDR2 SASEGT. This CDR3 region has 15 residues. Trimming took 6 bases from V and 3 from J; bases not matched to a gene: 10. CDR3 sequence reads: CASRPGTSGSYEQYV. The DNA of the CDR3 is TGTGCCAGCAGACCCGGGACGAGCGGGAGCTACGAGCAGTACGTC.

The chain couples TRBV27 to TRBJ2-2, with 8 bases identical to TRBD1. Germline CDR1 and CDR2: MNHEY and SMNVEV (reference sequence). The ends lost 1 base at V and 6 bases at J; junction bases unmatched: 4. The CDR3 is made up of 15 amino acids. The CDR3 DNA is TGTGCCAGCAGTTTATTGGACAGGGAAGCCGGGGAGCTGTTTTTT. Translating gives CASSLLDREAGELFF.

The chain's CDR3 is CASSPSTRPNTGELFF. CDR3 bases: TGTGCCAGCTCACCTAGTACCCGACCGAACACCGGGGAGCTGTTTTTT. The V and J genes are TRBV18 and TRBJ2-2; D is unclear. The length of the CDR3 is 16 residues. Trimming stripped 3 bases from V and 0 bases from J, with 11 bases between. Germline lookup yields CDR1 KGHSH and CDR2 LQKENI.